This is a list of T cell receptor beta chains from one sample in a study of T cells in Graves' hyperthyroidism and ophthalmopathy. TCRdb independently ran MiXCR on the multiplex PCR reads; one entry per CDR3 protein. Among around 350,000 distinct CDR3 sequences listed, about 19% were seen once. Specimen: blood. Receptors were obtained from a woman younger than 30 with Graves' hyperthyroidism. Each CDR3 is given with its conserved first and last residue. The order of the fields is V gene, clone size, D gene, J gene, CDR3 protein, CDR3 DNA. The D gene is left open where the match is weak. Clone size, where shown, is once, few, many, or a class for clones that have expanded.

TRBV3-1	NA	NA	TRBJ1-2	CASSHQILKSWAYSNYGYTF	TGTGCCAGCAGCCATCAAATCTTGAAGTCCTGGGCGTACTCTAACTATGGCTACACCTTC
TRBV2	few	NA	TRBJ1-1	CASIKDMNTEAFF	TGTGCCAGCATAAAAGATATGAACACTGAAGCTTTCTTT
TRBV6-5	many	NA	TRBJ1-2	CASSFRRGIYGYTF	TGTGCCAGCAGTTTCCGGCGAGGGATTTATGGCTACACCTTC
TRBV2	many	NA	TRBJ1-5	CASRGPWNQPQHF	TGTGCCAGCAGGGGACCATGGAATCAGCCCCAGCATTTT
TRBV10-3	many	NA	TRBJ1-3	CAIRQDSGNTIYF	TGTGCCATCAGACAGGACTCTGGAAACACCATATATTTT
TRBV24-1	many	TRBD1	TRBJ1-5	CATSDSDREDHQPQHF	TGTGCCACCAGTGATTCGGACAGGGAGGATCATCAGCCCCAGCATTTT
TRBV6-2/TRBV6-3	many	TRBD1	TRBJ1-2	CASRSYRGPSSTVLYGYTF	TGTGCCAGCAGATCCTACAGGGGGCCCTCTAGCACGGTACTTTATGGCTACACCTTC
TRBV24-1	many	NA	TRBJ1-2	CATSGPNRREQGNYGYTF	TGTGCCACCAGTGGCCCGAATAGAAGGGAACAGGGCAACTATGGCTACACCTTC
TRBV20-1	many	TRBD1	TRBJ2-5	CSARDGTGGWETQYF	TGCAGTGCTAGAGATGGGACAGGGGGCTGGGAGACCCAGTACTTC
TRBV20-1	NA	TRBD1	TRBJ2-4	CSARTGGYKNIKYF	TGCAGTGCCCGTACAGGGGGTTACAAAAACATTAAGTACTTC
TRBV6-1	NA	NA	TRBJ1-2	CASTKMPGAPYGYTF	TGTGCCAGCACGAAGATGCCGGGGGCCCCTTATGGCTACACCTTC
TRBV6-5	many	TRBD1	TRBJ1-1	CASSYIGDSEAFF	TGTGCCAGCAGTTACATAGGGGACAGTGAAGCTTTCTTT
TRBV2	NA	NA	TRBJ1-1	CASSESTPNTEAFF	TGTGCCAGCAGTGAAAGTACACCGAACACTGAAGCTTTCTTT
TRBV5-1	many	TRBD2	TRBJ2-5	CASALADGETQYF	TGCGCCAGCGCGCTAGCGGATGGGGAGACCCAGTACTTC
TRBV20-1	many	NA	TRBJ2-5	CSAPRAVTTQETQYF	TGCAGTGCTCCCAGGGCGGTAACGACGCAAGAGACCCAGTACTTC
TRBV5-1	many	NA	TRBJ1-1	CASSLLAQNTEAFF	TGCGCCAGCAGCTTGTTGGCACAGAACACTGAAGCTTTCTTT
TRBV4-1	NA	TRBD2	TRBJ2-3	CASSPSGRGTDTQYF	TGCGCCAGCAGCCCATCTGGGAGGGGCACAGATACGCAGTATTTT